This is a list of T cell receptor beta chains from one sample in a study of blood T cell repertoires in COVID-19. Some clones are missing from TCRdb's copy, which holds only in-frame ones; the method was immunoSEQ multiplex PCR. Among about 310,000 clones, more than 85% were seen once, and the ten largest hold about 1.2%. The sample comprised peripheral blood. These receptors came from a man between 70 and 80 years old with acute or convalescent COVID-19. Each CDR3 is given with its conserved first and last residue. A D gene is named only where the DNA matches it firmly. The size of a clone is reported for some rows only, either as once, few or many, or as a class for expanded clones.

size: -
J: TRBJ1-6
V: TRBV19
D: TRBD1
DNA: TGTGCCAGTAGCTACACGACCGGGACAGGCAATTCACCCCTCCACTTT
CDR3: CASSYTTGTGNSPLHF

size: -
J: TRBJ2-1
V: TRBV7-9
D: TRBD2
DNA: TGTGCCAGCAGCTTGGGACTAGTAAAGTTCTTC
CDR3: CASSLGLVKFF

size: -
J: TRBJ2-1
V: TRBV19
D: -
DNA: TGTGCCAGTAGTTCTCCGGGACACCTACACAATGAGCAGTTCTTC
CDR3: CASSSPGHLHNEQFF

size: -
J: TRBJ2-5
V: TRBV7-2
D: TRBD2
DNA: TGTGCCAGCAGCCTCGGACTAGCGGGGCAAGAGACCCAGTACTTC
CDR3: CASSLGLAGQETQYF

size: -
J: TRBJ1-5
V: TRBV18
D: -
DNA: TGTGCCAGCTCCGCCCAACAGTCCCCCGATCAGCCCCAGCATTTT
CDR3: CASSAQQSPDQPQHF

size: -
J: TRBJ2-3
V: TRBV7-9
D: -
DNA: TGTGCCAGCACGGGGGCGCCCCGCACAGATACGCAGTATTTT
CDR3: CASTGAPRTDTQYF

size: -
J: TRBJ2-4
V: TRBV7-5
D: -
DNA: TGTGCCAGAAGCACGCGAGGCCTAGCGGGAGGTGAGGGCGCCAAAAACATTCAGTACTTC
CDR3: CARSTRGLAGGEGAKNIQYF

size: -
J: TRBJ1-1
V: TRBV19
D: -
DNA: TGTGCCAGTAGTATAGGATTAGGGGATGAAGCTTTCTTT
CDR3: CASSIGLGDEAFF

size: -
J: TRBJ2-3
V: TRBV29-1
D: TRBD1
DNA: TGCAGCGTCGCCAAGGGACAGGGGTACACAGATACGCAGTATTTT
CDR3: CSVAKGQGYTDTQYF

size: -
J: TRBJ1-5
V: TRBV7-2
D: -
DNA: TGTGCCAGCAGTCTAACAGGGAATCAGCCCCAGCATTTT
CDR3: CASSLTGNQPQHF

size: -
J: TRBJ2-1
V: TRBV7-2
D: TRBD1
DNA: TGTGCCAGCAGCCGCAGACAGGGGAATTACAATGAGCAGTTCTTC
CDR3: CASSRRQGNYNEQFF

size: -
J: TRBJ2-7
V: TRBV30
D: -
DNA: TGTGCCTGGAGTATCTCCGGGAACCCCTTATTGAGCTCCTACGAGCAGTACTTC
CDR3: CAWSISGNPLLSSYEQYF

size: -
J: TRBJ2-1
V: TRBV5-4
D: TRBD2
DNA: TGTGCCAGCAGCTTGGATGGGACTAGCGGCGACAATGAGCAGTTCTTC
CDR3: CASSLDGTSGDNEQFF

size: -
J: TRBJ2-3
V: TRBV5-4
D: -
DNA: TGTGCCAGCAGCTTTACTACAGGGAGGGGTACAGATACGCAGTATTTT
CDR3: CASSFTTGRGTDTQYF

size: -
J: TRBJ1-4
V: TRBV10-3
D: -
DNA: TGTGCCATTCAGGGGTCAGGGGAAGAAAAACTGTTTTTT
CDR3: CAIQGSGEEKLFF

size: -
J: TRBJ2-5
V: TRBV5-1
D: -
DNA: TGCGCCAGCAGCTCATTCAGGGTTCAAGAGACCCAGTACTTC
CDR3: CASSSFRVQETQYF

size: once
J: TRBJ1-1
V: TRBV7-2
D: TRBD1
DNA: TGTGCCAGCAGCCCGGGACAGGTGAACACTGAAGCTTTCTTT
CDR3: CASSPGQVNTEAFF

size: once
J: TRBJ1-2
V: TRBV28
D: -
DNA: TGTGCCAGCAGTTTTGGACAGTCCTATGGCTACACCTTC
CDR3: CASSFGQSYGYTF

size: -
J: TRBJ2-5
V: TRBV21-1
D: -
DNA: TGTGCCAGCAGCGGGGACAGCCAAGAGACCCAGTACTTC
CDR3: CASSGDSQETQYF

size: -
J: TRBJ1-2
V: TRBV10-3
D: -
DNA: TGTGCCATCAGTCGTGAGGGAGTCGGGGGCTACACCTTC
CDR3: CAISREGVGGYTF

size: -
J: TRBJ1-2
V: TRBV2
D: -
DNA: TGTGCCAGCAGTGTCGAGGGGGTAGGCTACACCTTC
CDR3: CASSVEGVGYTF

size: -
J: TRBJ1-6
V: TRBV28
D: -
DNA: TGTGCCAGCAGTCAGGAGGATTCACCCCTCCACTTT
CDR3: CASSQEDSPLHF

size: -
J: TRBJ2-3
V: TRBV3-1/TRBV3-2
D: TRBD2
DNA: TGTGCCAGCAGCCAAGATCCGGGACTAGGTTCCCAAGATACGCAGTATTTT
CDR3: CASSQDPGLGSQDTQYF

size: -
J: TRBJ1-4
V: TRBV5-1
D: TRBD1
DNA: TGCGCCAGCCGTACAGGGGCTACAACTAATGAAAAACTGTTTTTT
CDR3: CASRTGATTNEKLFF

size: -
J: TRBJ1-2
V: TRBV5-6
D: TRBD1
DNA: TGTGCCAGCAGCTGGGACAGGGATGTTGGCTACACCTTC
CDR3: CASSWDRDVGYTF

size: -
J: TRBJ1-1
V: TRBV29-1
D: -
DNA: TGCAGCACACTCCAGGGACAGAACACTGAAGCTTTCTTT
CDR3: CSTLQGQNTEAFF

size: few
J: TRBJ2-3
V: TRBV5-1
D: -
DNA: TGCGCCAGCTCCGAACTCGTCACAGATACGCAGTATTTT
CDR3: CASSELVTDTQYF

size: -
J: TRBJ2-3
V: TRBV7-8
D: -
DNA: TGTGCCAGTTTAGATGGCAGGGCATATACGCAGTATTTT
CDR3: CASLDGRAYTQYF

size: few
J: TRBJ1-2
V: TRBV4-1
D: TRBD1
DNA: TGCGCCAGCAGCCAAGATCTGGCAGGGGGCCGATTTAGTCGCTACACCTTC
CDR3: CASSQDLAGGRFSRYTF